The TCR beta chain described here comes from a study of graft-versus-host responses after intestinal transplantation. This CDR3 has 15 residues. V shed 1 base, J shed 1 base, and the junction held 3 bases outside the gene matches. Here immunoSEQ multiplex PCR was the method, and the copy in TCRdb shows in-frame clones only, minus some. The sample holds 74,000 or so clones, around 93% seen once. The sequence derives from a human patient who received an intestinal transplant, so some T cells may come from the graft donor. The genes are TRBV23-1 and TRBJ1-1, with TRBD1 matching 7 bases. TRBV23-1 has ORF status, its function being uncertain. Sequenced material: PBMCs, taken 98 days after intestinal transplantation. DNA for the CDR3: TGCGCCAGCAGTCAATACAGGGGACCGAACACTGAAGCTTTCTTT. Translated: CASSQYRGPNTEAFF.